These 13 T cell receptor beta chains were all obtained from the same sample, sequenced in a study of beta chain features in type 1 diabetes. All of the isolated RNA was reverse transcribed, so expressed TCRB transcripts were sequenced. TCRdb keeps only in-frame clones here, not all; method: immunoSEQ multiplex PCR. The table lists about 900,000 clones, 15% to 20% of them singletons. Sequences were obtained from naive CD4+ T cells from blood. The receptor set was obtained from a woman between 18 and 29 years old in good health.

This clone was seen only a few times. The DNA for the CDR3 is TGTGCCATCACCTCAAGGGCGAACACCGGGGAGCTGTTTTTT. This encodes CAITSRANTGELFF. J is TRBJ2-2 and V is TRBV10-3; no firm D call. The germline V and J ends were trimmed by 7 bases and 0 bases, with 9 bases remaining between them. This CDR3 region has 14 residues. The germline V gene encodes CDR1 ENHRY and CDR2 SYGVKD.

The chain uses TRBV5-6 and TRBJ2-3; D possibly corresponds to TRBD1 (6 bases). V was shortened by 2 bases and J by 1 base, with 17 bases between the two germline ends. This CDR3 spans 17 amino acids. Germline V lookup: CDR1 SGHDT, CDR2 YYEEEE. The CDR3 DNA is TGTGCCAGCAGCTTTATAGGGAAAGGACAGCGCACAGATACGCAGTATTTT. Its translation is CASSFIGKGQRTDTQYF.

This chain links TRBV5-1 with TRBJ2-1, with a tentative D call TRBD2 (6 bases). Trimming shortened V by 4 bases and J by 10 bases, and 18 bases separated the two germline ends. CDR1 SGHRS and CDR2 YFSETQ come from the germline V gene. The CDR3 loop spans 14 amino acids. For the CDR3, the DNA is TGCGCCAGCAGCGGACTACCCCTACAATGGGAGCAGTTCTTC. This sequence encodes CASSGLPLQWEQFF. Looking up the rest from reference TRBV5-1 and TRBJ2-1 gives the full variable domain: KAGVTQTPRYLIKTRGQQVTLSCSPISGHRSVSWYQQTPGQGLQFLFEYFSETQRNKGNFPGRFSGRQFSNSRSEMNVSTLELGDSALYLCASSGLPLQWEQFFGPGTRLTVL.

V gene TRBV11-2 combines with J gene TRBJ2-3; D remains ambiguous. Germline CDR1 and CDR2: SGHAT and FQNNGV. This CDR3 has 16 amino acids. V was pared by 2 bases and J by 2 bases, with 14 bases between. The CDR3 region is CASSLRIQAYTDTQYF. The CDR3 DNA reads as TGTGCCAGCAGCTTAAGAATTCAAGCATACACAGATACGCAGTATTTT.

V and J are TRBV11-2 and TRBJ2-7; D uncertain. CDR1 is SGHAT and CDR2 is FQNNGV in the germline V gene. CDR3 length: 13 residues. V lost 1 base to trimming and J lost 3 bases, with 7 bases between them. The CDR3 sequence is CASSLGLLYEQYF. In DNA, the CDR3 is TGTGCCAGCAGCTTAGGTCTCCTCTACGAGCAGTACTTC.

The J gene is TRBJ1-4, the V gene TRBV15, with a possible D match to TRBD1 (6 bases). The CDR3 length is 15 residues. Germline V CDR1 and CDR2: LNHNV, YYDKDF (reference sequence). Deletions cut 0 bases from V and 4 bases from J, with 9 bases between. The CDR3 is CATSRDRGVNEKLFF. The CDR3 DNA is TGTGCCACCAGCAGAGATAGGGGGGTTAATGAAAAACTGTTTTTT.

The V call is TRBV5-1, the J call TRBJ2-1; 11 positions agree with TRBD2. Trimming took 0 bases from V and 0 from J; bases not matched to a gene: 5. The germline V gene encodes CDR1 SGHRS and CDR2 YFSETQ. The CDR3 is 18 amino acids. CDR3 in DNA: TGCGCCAGCAGCTTGGTGACTAGCGGGACTAGCTCCTACAATGAGCAGTTCTTC. This sequence encodes CASSLVTSGTSSYNEQFF.

The chain combines TRBV6-1 with TRBJ2-3, with TRBD2 as a possible D gene (5 bases). The CDR3 is 17 amino acids. V shed 0 bases and J shed 2 bases, with 15 bases lying between them. Germline assignment: CDR1 MNHNS and CDR2 SASEGT. The CDR3 nucleotides are TGTGCCAGCAGTGAAGCGAGGCTAGCAAGGTTCACAGATACGCAGTATTTT. It specifies CASSEARLARFTDTQYF.

This clone was observed a handful of times. The chain couples TRBV28 to TRBJ2-1, with TRBD2 as a possible D gene (7 bases). V lost 5 bases and J lost 0, with 14 bases in between. This CDR3 region has 16 residues. CDR1 is MDHEN, CDR2 SYDVKM, per germline. The CDR3 nucleotides are TGTGCCAGCAGTCCCTGGGGGGGACACTCCTACAATGAGCAGTTCTTC. Amino acids: CASSPWGGHSYNEQFF.

This chain connects TRBV7-6 to TRBJ2-5; TRBD2 aligns across 10 bases. The CDR3 runs to 16 residues. Trimming cost V 4 bases and J 5 bases; bases outside gene matches: 10. The germline V gene has CDR1 SGHVS and CDR2 FNYEAQ. The CDR3 loop reads CASSSRLAGSRETQYF. The CDR3 DNA reads as TGTGCCAGCAGCTCGAGACTAGCGGGTTCGAGGGAGACCCAGTACTTC.

This clone came up a few times. The sample has other DNA sequences that encode this CDR3 too. Written as DNA, the CDR3 is TGTGCCAGCAGTTTGACAGGGGTTTACGAGCAGTACTTC. Translation gives CASSLTGVYEQYF. The V call is TRBV27, the J call TRBJ2-7, with 8 nucleotides matching TRBD1. The V and J ends lost 3 bases and 4 bases, in that order; junction bases with no gene match: 2. The CDR3 sequence is 13 residues long. CDR1 is MNHEY, CDR2 SMNVEV, per germline (reference sequence).

V is TRBV19 and J is TRBJ2-2; 12 bases map to TRBD2. This CDR3 is built from 16 residues. Germline CDR1 LNHDA, CDR2 SQIVND (reference sequence). Unmatched junction bases numbered 9, after V lost 7 bases and J lost 6 bases. CDR3 region: CASKVAGLAGSGELFF. In nucleotides, the CDR3 is TGTGCCAGTAAAGTCGCCGGACTAGCGGGATCCGGGGAGCTGTTTTTT. The whole variable domain, filled in from reference TRBV19 and TRBJ2-2, reads DGGITQSPKYLFRKEGQNVTLSCEQNLNHDAMYWYRQDPGQGLRLIYYSQIVNDFQKGDIAEGYSVSREKKESFPLTVTSAQKNPTAFYLCASKVAGLAGSGELFFGEGSRLTVL.

The rearrangement links TRBV2 to TRBJ2-1; no firm D call. This CDR3 comprises 13 residues. The germline V gene encodes CDR1 SNHLY and CDR2 FYNNEI. Trimming took 3 bases from V and 9 from J, leaving 12 bases between them. The CDR3 nucleotides read TGTGCCAGCAGTGAGGAGAGTGGGTCTGAGCAGTTCTTC. It yields the protein CASSEESGSEQFF.